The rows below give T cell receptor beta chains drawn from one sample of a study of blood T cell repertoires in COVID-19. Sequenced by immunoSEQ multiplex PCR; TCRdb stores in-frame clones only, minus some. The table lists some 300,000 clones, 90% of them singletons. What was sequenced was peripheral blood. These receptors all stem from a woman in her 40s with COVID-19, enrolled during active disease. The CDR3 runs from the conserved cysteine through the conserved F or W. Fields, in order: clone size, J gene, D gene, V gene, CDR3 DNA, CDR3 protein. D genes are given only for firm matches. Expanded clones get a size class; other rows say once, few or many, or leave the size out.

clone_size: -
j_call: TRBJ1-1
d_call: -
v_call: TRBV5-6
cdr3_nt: TGTGCCAGCAGCTTGTCCAGGGGGAACACTGAAGCTTTCTTT
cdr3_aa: CASSLSRGNTEAFF

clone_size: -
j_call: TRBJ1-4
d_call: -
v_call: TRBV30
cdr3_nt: TGTGCCTGGAAGGGGGATGGGTACGGTGAAAAACTGTTTTTT
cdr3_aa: CAWKGDGYGEKLFF

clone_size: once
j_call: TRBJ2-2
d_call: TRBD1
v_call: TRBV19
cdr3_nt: TGTGCCAGTAACAAAAGGGACAGGGTCACCGGGGAGCTGTTTTTT
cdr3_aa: CASNKRDRVTGELFF

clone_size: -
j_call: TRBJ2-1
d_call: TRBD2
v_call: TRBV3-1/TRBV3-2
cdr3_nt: TGTGCCAGCAGCCGACTACACAGCGGGATACGGGCCGCCGAACTCTACAATGAGCAGTTCTTC
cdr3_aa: CASSRLHSGIRAAELYNEQFF

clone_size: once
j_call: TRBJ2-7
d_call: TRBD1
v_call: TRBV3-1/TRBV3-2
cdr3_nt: TGTGCCAGCAGCCAAAACCCACGACCGGGACAGGCCTACGAGCAGTACTTC
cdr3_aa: CASSQNPRPGQAYEQYF

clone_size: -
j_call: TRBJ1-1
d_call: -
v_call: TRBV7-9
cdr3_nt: TGTGCCAGCAGCTTAGAGGCGGTGAACAGGGCGCGGGCTTTCTTT
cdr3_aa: CASSLEAVNRARAFF

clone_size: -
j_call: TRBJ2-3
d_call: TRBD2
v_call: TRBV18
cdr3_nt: TGTGCCAGCTCCCTTTTACTAGCGGAGATCACAGATACGCAGTATTTT
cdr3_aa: CASSLLLAEITDTQYF

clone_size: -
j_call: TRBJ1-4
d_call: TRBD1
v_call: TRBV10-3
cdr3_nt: TGTGCCATCAGTTCGACAGGGAAGGATGAAAAACTGTTTTTT
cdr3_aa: CAISSTGKDEKLFF

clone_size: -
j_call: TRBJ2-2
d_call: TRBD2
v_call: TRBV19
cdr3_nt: TGTGCCAGCGGCGGCGGGAGCTACACCGGGGAGCTGTTTTTT
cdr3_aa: CASGGGSYTGELFF

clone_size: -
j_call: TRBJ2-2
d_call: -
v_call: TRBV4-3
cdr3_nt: TGCGCCAGCAGCCAAGTAACCGGGGAGCTGTTTTTT
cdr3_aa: CASSQVTGELFF

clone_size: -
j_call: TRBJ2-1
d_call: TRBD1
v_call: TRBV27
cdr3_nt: TGTGCCAGCAGTTCCGGGACAGAAGCCTACAATGAGCAGTTCTTC
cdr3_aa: CASSSGTEAYNEQFF

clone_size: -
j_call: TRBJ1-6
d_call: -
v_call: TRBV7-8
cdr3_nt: TGTGCCAGCAGCCCAAGGGGGAGCTCCTATAATTCACCCCTCCACTTT
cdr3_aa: CASSPRGSSYNSPLHF

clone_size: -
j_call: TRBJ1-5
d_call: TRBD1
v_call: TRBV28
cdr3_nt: TGTGCCAGCAGCCCCTCAGGAGGGACAGCTGGCAATCAGCCCCAGCATTTT
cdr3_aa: CASSPSGGTAGNQPQHF

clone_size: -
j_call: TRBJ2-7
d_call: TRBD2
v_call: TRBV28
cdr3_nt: TGTGCCAGCAGACCCGGACTAGCCATGTTGGTCCACGAGCAGTACTTC
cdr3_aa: CASRPGLAMLVHEQYF

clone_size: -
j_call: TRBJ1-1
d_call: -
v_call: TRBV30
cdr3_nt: TGTGCCTGGAGTGCTCAGGAACCTCAAGCTTTCTTT
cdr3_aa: CAWSAQEPQAFF

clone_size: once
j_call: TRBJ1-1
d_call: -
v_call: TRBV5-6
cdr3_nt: TGTGCCAGCAGCTTGGCTTGGTGGAGGGTGAACACTGAAGCTTTCTTT
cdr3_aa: CASSLAWWRVNTEAFF

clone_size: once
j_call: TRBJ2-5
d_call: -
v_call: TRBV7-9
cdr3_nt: TGTGCCAGCACCGACCCGGGAGAGACCCAGTACTTC
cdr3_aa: CASTDPGETQYF

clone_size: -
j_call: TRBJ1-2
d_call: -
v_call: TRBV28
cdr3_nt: TGTGCCAGCAGTTTAATGGTCGAGGGTAGAGGTGGCTACACCTTC
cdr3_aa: CASSLMVEGRGGYTF

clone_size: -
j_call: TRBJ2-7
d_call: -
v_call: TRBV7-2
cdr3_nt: TGTGCCAGCAGTTTATCTACACAGGGATACGAGCAGTACTTC
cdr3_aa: CASSLSTQGYEQYF

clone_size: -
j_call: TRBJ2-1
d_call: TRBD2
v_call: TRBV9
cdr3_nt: TGTGCCAGCAGCGTAGCCCGGTCAGCGGGAGGGTCCTATGAGCAGTTCTTC
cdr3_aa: CASSVARSAGGSYEQFF

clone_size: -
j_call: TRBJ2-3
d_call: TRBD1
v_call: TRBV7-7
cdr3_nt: TGTGCTAGCAGCTTGGGGACAGGGAGCACAGATACGCAGTATTTT
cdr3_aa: CASSLGTGSTDTQYF

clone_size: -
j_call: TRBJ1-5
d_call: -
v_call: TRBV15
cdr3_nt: TGTGCCACCAGCCCTGCGGCCCGTCAGCCCCAGCATTTT
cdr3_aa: CATSPAARQPQHF

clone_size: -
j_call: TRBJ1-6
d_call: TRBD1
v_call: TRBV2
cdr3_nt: TGTGCCAGCAATGGACAGGGACCTAATTCACCCCTCCACTTT
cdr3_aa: CASNGQGPNSPLHF

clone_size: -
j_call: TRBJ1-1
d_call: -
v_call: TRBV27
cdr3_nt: TGTGCCAGCAGTCCGGGATCTTCGGGCACTGAAGCTTTCTTT
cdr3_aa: CASSPGSSGTEAFF

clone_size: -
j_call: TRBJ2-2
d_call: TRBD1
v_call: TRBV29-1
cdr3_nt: TGCAGCGTTGCGACAGGGGGCACCGGGGAGCTGTTTTTT
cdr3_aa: CSVATGGTGELFF

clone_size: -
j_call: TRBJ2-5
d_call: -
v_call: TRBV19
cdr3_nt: TGTGCCAGTAAAGGTTGGGGGCGTGAGACCCAGTACTTC
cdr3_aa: CASKGWGRETQYF

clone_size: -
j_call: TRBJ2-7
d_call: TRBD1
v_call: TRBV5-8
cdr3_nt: TGTGCCGGGCGGACAGGACGATCCTACGAGCAGTACTTC
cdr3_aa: CAGRTGRSYEQYF

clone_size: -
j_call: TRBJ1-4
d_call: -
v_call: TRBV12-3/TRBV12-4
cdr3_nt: TGTGCCAGCAGTTTGCCAGGGAGGGAAAAACTGTTTTTT
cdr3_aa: CASSLPGREKLFF

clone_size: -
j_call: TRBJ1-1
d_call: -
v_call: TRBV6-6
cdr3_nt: TGTGCCAGCAGTTCCAGGGTAGAGACTGAAGCTTTCTTT
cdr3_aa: CASSSRVETEAFF

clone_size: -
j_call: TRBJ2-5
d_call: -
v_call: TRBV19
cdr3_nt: TGTGCCAGTAGTCCCCGAGGAGGACTACAAGAGACCCAGTACTTC
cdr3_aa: CASSPRGGLQETQYF

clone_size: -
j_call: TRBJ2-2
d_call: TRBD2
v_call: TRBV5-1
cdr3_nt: TGCGCCAGCAGCCCTCAAGCCGGACTAGCGGGGTCTTCCGGGGAGCTGTTTTTT
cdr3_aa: CASSPQAGLAGSSGELFF

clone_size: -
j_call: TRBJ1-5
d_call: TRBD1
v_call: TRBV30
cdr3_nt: TGTGCCTGGAGTGCTTCCCCCCGGGATGGACAGGCCGGCCATAGCAATCAGCCCCAGCATTTT
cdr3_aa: CAWSASPRDGQAGHSNQPQHF

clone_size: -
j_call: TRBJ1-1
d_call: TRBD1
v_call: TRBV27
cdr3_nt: TGTGCCAGCAGCTTCCCCCGGGACAGGGCCTATCTGAACACTGAAGCTTTCTTT
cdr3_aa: CASSFPRDRAYLNTEAFF

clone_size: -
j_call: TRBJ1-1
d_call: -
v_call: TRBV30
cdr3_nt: TGTGCCTGGAGCCGGACTAAAAGCGCTGAAGCTTTCTTT
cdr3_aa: CAWSRTKSAEAFF

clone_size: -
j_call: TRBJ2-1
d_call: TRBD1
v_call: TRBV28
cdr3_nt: TGTGCCAGCTCCCGGGACAGCAACAATGAGCAGTTCTTC
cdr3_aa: CASSRDSNNEQFF

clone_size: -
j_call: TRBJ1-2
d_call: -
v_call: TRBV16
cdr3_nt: TGTGCCAGCAGCCAGGGGGCCCTCTATGGCTACACCTTC
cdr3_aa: CASSQGALYGYTF

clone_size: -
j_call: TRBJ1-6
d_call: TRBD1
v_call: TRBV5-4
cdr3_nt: TGTGCCAGCAGCTTGGCTGCGACAGGGTCCTCCTATAATTCACCCCTCCACTTT
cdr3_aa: CASSLAATGSSYNSPLHF

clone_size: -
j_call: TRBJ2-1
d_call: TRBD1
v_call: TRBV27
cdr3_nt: TGTGCCAGCAGTATCCGGGACAGCGACAATGAGCAGTTCTTC
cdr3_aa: CASSIRDSDNEQFF

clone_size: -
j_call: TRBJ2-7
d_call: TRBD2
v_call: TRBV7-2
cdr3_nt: TGTGCCAGCAGCTTGAGTAGCGGGCCCTCCTACGAGCAGTACTTC
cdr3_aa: CASSLSSGPSYEQYF

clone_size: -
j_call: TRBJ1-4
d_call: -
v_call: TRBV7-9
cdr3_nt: TGTGCCAGCAGCCCTGAGGGTGGGGAAAAACTGTTTTTT
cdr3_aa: CASSPEGGEKLFF

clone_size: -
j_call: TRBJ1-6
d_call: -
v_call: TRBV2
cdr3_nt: TGTGCCAGCAGTGGTGGTAGGGCTCCGGGAGATTCACCCCTCCACTTT
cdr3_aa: CASSGGRAPGDSPLHF

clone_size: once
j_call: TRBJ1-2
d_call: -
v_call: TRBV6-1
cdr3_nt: TGTGCCAGCAGTGAAGTGGGAGGGCCTTATAACTATGGCTACACCTTC
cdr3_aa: CASSEVGGPYNYGYTF

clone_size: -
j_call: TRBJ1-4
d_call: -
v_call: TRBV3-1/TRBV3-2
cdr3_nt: TGTGCCAGCAGCCCCCCCGCCCTCGGGGGGACGAAACTGTTTTTT
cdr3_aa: CASSPPALGGTKLFF

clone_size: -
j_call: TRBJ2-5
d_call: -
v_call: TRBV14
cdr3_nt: TGTGCCAGCAGCCAAGGGATGTCGACTAGATTCGGTCGCGAGACCCAGTACTTC
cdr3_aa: CASSQGMSTRFGRETQYF

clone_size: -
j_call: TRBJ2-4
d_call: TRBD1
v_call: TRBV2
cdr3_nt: TGTGCCAGCACCTCGGGACAGAGGTTCCAAAACATTCAGTACTTC
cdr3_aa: CASTSGQRFQNIQYF

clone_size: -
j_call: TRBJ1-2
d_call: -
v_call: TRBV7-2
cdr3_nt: TGTGCCAGCAGGCCCCTATGGGATCGGGGCTATGGCTACACCTTC
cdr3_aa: CASRPLWDRGYGYTF